This is a list of T cell receptor beta chains from one sample in a study of regulatory and conventional T cells in RAG deficiency. Measured with immunoSEQ multiplex PCR; TCRdb has only the in-frame clones, and not every one. The table lists 34,000 or so clones, more than 75% of them singletons, with around 3.6% in the top ten. The same sample was also used in a study of regulatory T cells.

The sequenced sample consisted of CD4+ effector T cells sorted from blood. These receptors came from a human donor in good health. Both conserved end residues are part of each CDR3. A D gene is named only where the DNA matches it firmly. Clone sizes are given selectively: once, few, many, or a class where the clone is expanded.

DNA | CDR3 | V | D | J | size
TGTGCCAGCAGACAGAGCTACGAGCAGTACTTC | CASRQSYEQYF | TRBV28 | NA | TRBJ2-7 | NA
TGTGCCAGCAGCATGCTAGGACAGGGGGCAAGGACTGAAGCTTTCTTT | CASSMLGQGARTEAFF | TRBV5-4 | TRBD1 | TRBJ1-1 | NA
TGTGCCTGGAGTTCACTCGGGACAATCTATGGCTACACCTTC | CAWSSLGTIYGYTF | TRBV30 | NA | TRBJ1-2 | NA
TGCGCCAGCAGCTTGGCTGGGACAGCCCTGAACTATGGCTACACCTTC | CASSLAGTALNYGYTF | TRBV5-1 | TRBD1 | TRBJ1-2 | NA
TGTGCCAGTAGAGGACAGACGTACCTCCTCTTCATGAACACTGAAGCTTTCTTT | CASRGQTYLLFMNTEAFF | TRBV19 | NA | TRBJ1-1 | NA
TGTGCCAGCAGTGAACCGTGGGGGGCCAGGGCCCAGCATTTT | CASSEPWGARAQHF | TRBV6-1 | NA | TRBJ1-5 | NA
TGTGCCATCAGTCCTCAGACGAACACTGAAGCTTTCTTT | CAISPQTNTEAFF | TRBV10-3 | NA | TRBJ1-1 | NA
TGTGCCAGTACTAGGGCGGGGGCTGAGACCCAGTACTTC | CASTRAGAETQYF | TRBV19 | NA | TRBJ2-5 | NA
TGTGCCAGCAGTGCACAGGGCCCTCAGCCCCAGCATTTT | CASSAQGPQPQHF | TRBV2 | NA | TRBJ1-5 | NA
TGTGCCAGCGCCGGCGGGACAGCCAACGTCCTGACTTTC | CASAGGTANVLTF | TRBV19 | NA | TRBJ2-6 | NA
TGTGCCAGCAGCTTGGAAGGGGATGAAGCTTTCTTT | CASSLEGDEAFF | TRBV5-5 | NA | TRBJ1-1 | few
TGTGCCAGCAGAGAGCGGGGGGGCCGCACAGATACGCAGTATTTT | CASRERGGRTDTQYF | TRBV6-5 | TRBD2 | TRBJ2-3 | NA
TGCGCCAGCAGCCCAAACAGGGGGCGGGTTACTGAAGCTTTCTTT | CASSPNRGRVTEAFF | TRBV5-1 | TRBD1 | TRBJ1-1 | NA
TGTGCCACCAGCAGAAGGACCCCGGAGCAGTTCTTC | CATSRRTPEQFF | TRBV15 | NA | TRBJ2-1 | NA
TGTGCCAGCGCTGCGGACGGCACCTACAATGAGCAGTTCTTC | CASAADGTYNEQFF | TRBV2 | NA | TRBJ2-1 | few
TGTGCTAGTGGTTTGGTAACTTTTGGCGGGAGGTACGAGCAGTACTTC | CASGLVTFGGRYEQYF | TRBV12-5 | TRBD2 | TRBJ2-7 | NA
TGTGCCAGCAGTAGGGGGACAGGGTACTATGGCTACACCTTC | CASSRGTGYYGYTF | TRBV6-5 | TRBD1 | TRBJ1-2 | few
TGCGCCAGCAGCTTGGGGCACGTGGAAGGGGAGCAGTTCTTC | CASSLGHVEGEQFF | TRBV5-1 | NA | TRBJ2-1 | NA
TGTGCCAGCTCACTCCGGGACATGTATGGCTACACCTTC | CASSLRDMYGYTF | TRBV18 | NA | TRBJ1-2 | NA
TGTGCCAGTAGTATAAAGCGGGGGTCCTACAATGAGCAGTTCTTC | CASSIKRGSYNEQFF | TRBV19 | TRBD2 | TRBJ2-1 | NA
TGTGCCAGCAGTTCGGACAGGGTCTATCAGCCCCAGCATTTT | CASSSDRVYQPQHF | TRBV6-5 | TRBD1 | TRBJ1-5 | NA
TGCGCCAGCAGCCGGACTAGCGGGGGGCTGACGAGAGAGACCCAGTACTTC | CASSRTSGGLTRETQYF | TRBV4-1 | TRBD2 | TRBJ2-5 | NA
TGTGCCAGCAGTTTTCGGTGGAGTGAGCAGTTCTTC | CASSFRWSEQFF | TRBV27 | NA | TRBJ2-1 | NA
TGTGCCAGCTCCCGACAGGGCACTGAAGCTTTCTTT | CASSRQGTEAFF | TRBV18 | TRBD1 | TRBJ1-1 | NA
TGCGCCAGCAGTTCGATACCTAGGTCCAACAATGAGCAGTTCTTC | CASSSIPRSNNEQFF | TRBV5-1 | NA | TRBJ2-1 | NA
TGCGCCAGCAGCGCCGGCCACCTAAATTATAATTCACCCCTCCACTTT | CASSAGHLNYNSPLHF | TRBV5-1 | NA | TRBJ1-6 | NA
TGTGCCATCAGCCATGAGGCCGAGTCTAACTATGGCTACACCTTC | CAISHEAESNYGYTF | TRBV10-3 | NA | TRBJ1-2 | NA
TGTGCCAGCAGCTTAGGCCAGGGCGTCGAGCAGTACTTC | CASSLGQGVEQYF | TRBV7-2 | NA | TRBJ2-7 | few
TGTGCCAGCAGAATGAACACTGAAGCTTTCTTT | CASRMNTEAFF | TRBV28 | NA | TRBJ1-1 | NA
TGTGCCAGCTCAGGGGCTAACTATGGCTACACCTTC | CASSGANYGYTF | TRBV18 | NA | TRBJ1-2 | NA
TGTGCCAGCAGCTCACGACAGGGGAATACGCAGTATTTT | CASSSRQGNTQYF | TRBV7-3 | TRBD1 | TRBJ2-3 | NA
TGTGCCAGCAGGGGCCCCCGGACAGGGTCCCCAAATACGCAGTATTTT | CASRGPRTGSPNTQYF | TRBV2 | TRBD1 | TRBJ2-3 | once
TGTGCCAGCAGCCCCCCGGGACTGAGCAGTCAGCCCCAGCATTTT | CASSPPGLSSQPQHF | TRBV4-2 | NA | TRBJ1-5 | few
TGTGCCAGCGCGGGACAGGGGGCGAAGTTATCGGGCTACGAGCAGTACTTC | CASAGQGAKLSGYEQYF | TRBV11-2 | TRBD1 | TRBJ2-7 | NA